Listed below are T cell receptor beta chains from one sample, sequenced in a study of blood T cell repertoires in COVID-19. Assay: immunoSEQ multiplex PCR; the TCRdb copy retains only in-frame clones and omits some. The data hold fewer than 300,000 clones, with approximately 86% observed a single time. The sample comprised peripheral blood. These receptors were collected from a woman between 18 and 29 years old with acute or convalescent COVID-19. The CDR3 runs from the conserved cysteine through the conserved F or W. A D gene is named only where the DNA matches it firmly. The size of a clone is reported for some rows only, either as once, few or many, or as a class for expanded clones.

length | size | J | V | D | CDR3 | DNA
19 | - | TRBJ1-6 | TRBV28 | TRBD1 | CASSSGQKYLSSYNSPLHF | TGTGCCAGCAGTTCGGGACAGAAATACCTGAGCTCCTATAATTCACCCCTCCACTTT
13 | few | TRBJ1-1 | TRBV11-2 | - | CASSLDLPGLAFF | TGTGCCAGCAGCTTAGATCTCCCAGGACTAGCTTTCTTT
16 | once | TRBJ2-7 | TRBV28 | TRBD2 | CASSGMGLAGGYEQYF | TGTGCCAGCAGTGGTATGGGACTAGCGGGGGGGTACGAGCAGTACTTC
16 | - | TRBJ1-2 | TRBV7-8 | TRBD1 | CASSLLGKGADYGYTF | TGTGCCAGCAGTTTATTGGGAAAGGGGGCGGACTATGGCTACACCTTC
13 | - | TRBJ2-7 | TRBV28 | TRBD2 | CASSLGGGYEQYF | TGTGCCAGCAGTTTAGGGGGGGGCTACGAGCAGTACTTC
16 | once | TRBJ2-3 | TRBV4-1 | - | CASSQGGRPITDTQYF | TGCGCCAGCAGCCAGGGGGGACGGCCTATCACAGATACGCAGTATTTT
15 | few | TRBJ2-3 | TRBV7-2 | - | CASSFSSTGADTQYF | TGTGCCAGCAGCTTCTCCTCGACGGGAGCAGATACGCAGTATTTT
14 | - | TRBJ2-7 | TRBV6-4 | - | CASSDSRRSYEQYF | TGTGCCAGCAGTGACTCGCGGAGGAGCTACGAGCAGTACTTC
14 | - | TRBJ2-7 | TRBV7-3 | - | CASSLYGSTGEQYF | TGTGCCAGCAGCTTATACGGGAGTACGGGGGAGCAGTACTTC
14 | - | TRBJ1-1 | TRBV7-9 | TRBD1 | CASSLRGLGTEAFF | TGTGCCAGCAGCTTAAGGGGGCTAGGGACTGAAGCTTTCTTT
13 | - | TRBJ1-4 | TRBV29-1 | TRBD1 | CSGGDRIAEKLFF | TGCAGCGGTGGGGACAGAATAGCCGAAAAACTGTTTTTT
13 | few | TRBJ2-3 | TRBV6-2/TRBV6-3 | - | CASSRLETDTQYF | TGTGCCAGCAGCCGACTAGAGACAGATACGCAGTATTTT
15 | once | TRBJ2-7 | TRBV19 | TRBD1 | CASSIGSGGLYEQYF | TGTGCCAGTAGTATAGGTTCAGGGGGCTTGTACGAGCAGTACTTC
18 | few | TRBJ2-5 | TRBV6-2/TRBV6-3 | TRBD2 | CASSYRQRLAGFQETQYF | TGTGCCAGCAGTTACAGGCAGAGACTAGCGGGATTCCAAGAGACCCAGTACTTC
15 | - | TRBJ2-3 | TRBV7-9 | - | CASSPIGGPTDTQYF | TGTGCCAGCAGCCCAATTGGAGGGCCCACAGATACGCAGTATTTT
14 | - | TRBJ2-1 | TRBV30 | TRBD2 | CAWRLAGGNNEQFF | TGTGCCTGGAGGTTAGCGGGAGGGAACAATGAGCAGTTCTTC
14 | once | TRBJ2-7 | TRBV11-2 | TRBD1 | CASSLGQGADEQYF | TGTGCCAGCAGCTTAGGACAGGGGGCAGACGAGCAGTACTTC
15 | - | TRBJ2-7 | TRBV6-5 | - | CASSLAWLASHEQYF | TGTGCCAGCAGCCTTGCTTGGCTAGCTTCCCACGAGCAGTACTTC
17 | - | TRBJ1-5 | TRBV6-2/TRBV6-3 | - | CASSYPGLDLSNQPQHF | TGTGCCAGCAGTTACCCAGGACTGGACCTTAGCAATCAGCCCCAGCATTTT
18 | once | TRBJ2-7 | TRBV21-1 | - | CASSKCRCRTGGGYEQYF | TGTGCCAGCAGCAAATGTAGGTGTCGGACAGGGGGCGGGTACGAGCAGTACTTC
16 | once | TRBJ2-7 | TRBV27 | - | CASSFSLALGSYEQYF | TGTGCCAGCAGTTTCTCCCTAGCGTTAGGCTCCTACGAGCAGTACTTC
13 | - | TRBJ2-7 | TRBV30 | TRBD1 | CAWRAGGTYEQYF | TGTGCCTGGAGAGCAGGGGGAACCTACGAGCAGTACTTC
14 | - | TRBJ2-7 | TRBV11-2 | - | CASSLSQGSYEQYF | TGTGCCAGCAGCTTATCACAGGGCTCCTACGAGCAGTACTTC
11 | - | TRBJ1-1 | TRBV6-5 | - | CASGSRTEAFF | TGTGCCAGCGGGTCGAGGACTGAAGCTTTCTTT
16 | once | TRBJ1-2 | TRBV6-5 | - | CASSYSRPRANYGYTF | TGTGCCAGCAGTTACTCGAGGCCGAGAGCTAACTATGGCTACACCTTC
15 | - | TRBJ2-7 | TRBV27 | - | CASSLGAARSYEQYF | TGTGCCAGCAGTTTAGGGGCAGCCCGCTCCTACGAGCAGTACTTC
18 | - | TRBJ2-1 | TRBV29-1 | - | CSVVLVGGGEDGYNEQFF | TGCAGCGTTGTTCTCGTCGGAGGAGGGGAGGACGGCTACAATGAGCAGTTCTTC
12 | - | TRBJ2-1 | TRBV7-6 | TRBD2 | CASSRGLAEQFF | TGTGCCAGCAGCCGAGGACTAGCGGAGCAGTTCTTC
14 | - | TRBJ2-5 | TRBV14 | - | CASSQDLGGETQYF | TGTGCCAGCAGCCAAGATCTGGGGGGAGAGACCCAGTACTTC
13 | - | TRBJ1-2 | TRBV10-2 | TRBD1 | CASSFDRVYGYTF | TGCGCCAGCAGCTTCGACAGGGTATATGGCTACACCTTC
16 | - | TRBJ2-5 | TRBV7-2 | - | CASCRHPAGPGLAQYF | TGTGCCTCGTGCAGGCACCCAGCGGGCCCCGGTTTGGCCCAGTACTTC
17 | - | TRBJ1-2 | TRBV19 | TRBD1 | CASSRGTGVGVSYGYTF | TGTGCCAGTAGTAGGGGGACAGGGGTGGGTGTTAGCTATGGCTACACCTTC
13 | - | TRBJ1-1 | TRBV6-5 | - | CASSLATGTEAFF | TGTGCCAGCAGCCTTGCCACTGGCACTGAAGCTTTCTTT
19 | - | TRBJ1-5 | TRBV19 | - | CASSIGRIRQGIAHQPQHF | TGTGCCAGTAGTATAGGTCGTATACGGCAGGGGATTGCCCATCAGCCCCAGCATTTT
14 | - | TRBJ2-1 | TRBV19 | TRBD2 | CATRLAGTYNEQFF | TGTGCCACTAGACTAGCGGGTACCTACAATGAGCAGTTCTTC
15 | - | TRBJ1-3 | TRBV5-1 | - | CASSIGQISGNTIYF | TGCGCCAGCAGCATAGGACAGATCTCTGGAAACACCATATATTTT
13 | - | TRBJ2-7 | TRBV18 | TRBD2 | CASSPSGADEQYF | TGTGCCAGCTCACCAAGCGGGGCGGATGAGCAGTACTTC
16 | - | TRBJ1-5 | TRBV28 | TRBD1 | CASSRGRRVSNQPQHF | TGTGCCAGCAGCAGGGGGCGGAGAGTAAGCAATCAGCCCCAGCATTTT
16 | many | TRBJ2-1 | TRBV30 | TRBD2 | CAWSVILAGAGSEQFF | TGTGCCTGGAGTGTAATCCTCGCGGGAGCGGGTAGTGAGCAGTTCTTC
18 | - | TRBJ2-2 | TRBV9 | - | CASSVAPPGLAETGELFF | TGTGCCAGCAGCGTAGCCCCACCCGGGCTAGCCGAAACCGGGGAGCTGTTTTTT
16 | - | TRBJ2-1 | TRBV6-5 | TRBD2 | CASSYGLAPIYNEQFF | TGTGCCAGCAGTTACGGACTAGCACCCATTTACAATGAGCAGTTCTTC
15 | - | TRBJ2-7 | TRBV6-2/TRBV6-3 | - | CASSYEGEASYEQYF | TGTGCCAGCAGTTACGAAGGGGAGGCCTCCTACGAGCAGTACTTC
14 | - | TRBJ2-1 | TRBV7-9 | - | CASSPRAALGEQFF | TGTGCCAGCAGCCCCCGCGCGGCGCTGGGTGAGCAGTTCTTC